This TCR beta chain comes out of a study of beta chain features in type 1 diabetes (dated by TCRdb to 2016 to 2019). In the study overall: Mean age, gender distribution, total cell number and subset yield were not different between patients and healthy donors. The study compared the TCRB repertoires of sorted circulating CD4+ T cell subsets in recently diagnosed type 1 diabetes patients with those in matched healthy donors. A total of about 100,000,000 sorted cells were examined across all samples, and RNA yield correlated strongly with the number of cells per subset. Regulatory and stem cell-like memory subsets were isolated from only 8 patients and about eight healthy donors, whereas naive and central memory subsets came from all 30 or so donors.

For this chain, trimming is 7 bases at the V end and 4 bases at the J end, and the number of junction bases without a gene match is 7. The CDR3 runs 14 residues from the cysteine to the phenylalanine. CDR3 DNA is the only sequence kept; it has 42 bases, read in frame from the first base. CDR1 MNHNS and CDR2 SASEGT were looked up in the germline V gene. Each donor gave one peripheral blood draw, averaging approximately 110 mL, which was collected into heparinised tubes. Using a panel that included CD45RO, CCR7, CD25, CD127, CD95 and CD27, naive, central memory, regulatory and stem cell-like memory CD4+ T cells were sorted on a BD FACSAria II. Every sorted population had a purity above 95%. PBMCs were separated immediately by Lymphoprep density gradient centrifugation and were stained directly, without being cultured. Samples were stained and sorted in pairs, with one healthy donor and one patient per experiment, so that batch effects were minimized.

Beyond this particular receptor, the publication reports: Shorter templates might be favored by PCR, yet because patient and control samples were amplified and corrected together, any such skew would affect both groups equally. In all four CD4+ subsets, TCRB CDR3 length was moderately but significantly shorter in type 1 diabetes patients. Naive, central memory and regulatory TCRB repertoires appeared to be more similar among patients than among healthy donors. Because small numbers of individuals were included in the HLA sub-analyses, any influence of HLA type on TCRB rearrangement was left unresolved. Sequencing cDNA rather than genomic DNA could over-represent highly expressing activated cells, although activation and CD3 levels did not differ between groups. At VDJ recombination sites, patients with type 1 diabetes made fewer insertions and deleted more nucleotides, a pattern implying thymic rearrangement abnormalities.

On this clone itself: Which antigen it targets is not known. Base qualities are not recorded, but no much larger clone differs from it by a single base.

The entire isolated RNA was reverse transcribed using the High Capacity cDNA Reverse Transcription Kit, and thus expressed TCRB transcripts were sequenced. Deep immunoSEQ sequencing was applied to naive, central memory and regulatory T cell samples, giving an average of about 3.57 million total reads per sample. After sorted cells were lysed in RLT buffer, RNA was extracted with DNase-treated RNeasy Micro or Mini kits, with the choice depending on cell number. Each cell subset was processed on its own to prevent cross-contamination, while patient and healthy donor samples were processed together. The immunoSEQ multiplex PCR was used to amplify TCRB sequences from cDNA, yielding 87-bp fragments that span the CDR3 region. The amplicons were sequenced using the Illumina HiSeq platform. The study's processing was this. PCR bias was corrected computationally using synthetic template baselines, and reads within Hamming distance 2 were collapsed, with unmergeable singletons discarded. Reads were aligned against IMGT so that V, D and J genes, CDR3 length and insertions or deletions at six rearrangement sites could be assigned. Within each subset, clonotype counts were normalized to sorted cell number, after which true diversity and Gini coefficients were computed with the tcR R package. Repertoire sharing was quantified using the overlap coefficient calculated on TCRB nucleotide sequences. As a proxy for the pre-selection repertoire, out-of-frame TCRB sequences from naive cells were analyzed. TCRdb holds this immuneACCESS table with in-frame rearrangements only. Some clones are missing; in checked studies, unresolved V genes explain under half, and the rest has no known cause. The D gene and trimming were derived from the DNA, and the V and J assignments and clone size from that table. In all, the sample holds around 250,000 clones, and around 14% of those were seen once. The ten most abundant clones make up roughly 0.019% of the sample.

Sample: naive CD4+ T cells from blood. Taken with the paper, the label for cell subset or site translates to: true naive CD4+ T cells. The source is a man aged 30 to 45 with type 1 diabetes. Rearrangement joined TRBV6-1 to TRBJ1-2, and 9 bases in between align with TRBD1. The CDR3 is CASTGQGISYGYTF. At the DNA level, the sequence is TGTGCCAGCACTGGACAGGGGATATCCTATGGCTACACCTTC.